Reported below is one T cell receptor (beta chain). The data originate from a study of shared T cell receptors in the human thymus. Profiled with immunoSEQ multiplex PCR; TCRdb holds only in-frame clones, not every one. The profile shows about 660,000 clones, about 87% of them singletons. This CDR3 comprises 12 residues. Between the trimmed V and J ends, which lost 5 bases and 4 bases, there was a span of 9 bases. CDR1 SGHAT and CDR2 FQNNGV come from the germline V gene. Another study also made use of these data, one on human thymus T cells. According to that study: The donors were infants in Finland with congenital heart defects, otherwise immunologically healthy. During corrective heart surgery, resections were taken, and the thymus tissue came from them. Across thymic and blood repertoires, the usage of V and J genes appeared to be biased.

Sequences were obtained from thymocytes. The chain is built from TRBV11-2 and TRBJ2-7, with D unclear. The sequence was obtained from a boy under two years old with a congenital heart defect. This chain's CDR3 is CASSPQDYEQYF. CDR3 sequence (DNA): TGTGCCAGCAGCCCGCAGGATTACGAGCAGTACTTC.